The 23 T cell receptor beta chains presented below share a single source sample, sequenced in a study of cytomegalovirus exposure and HLA in healthy donors. The PCR made use of 60 Vbeta and 13 Jbeta primers. Profiling relied on immunoSEQ multiplex PCR, and the TCRdb table lists in-frame clones only, not all of them. Of some 240,000 clones listed, roughly 91% are singletons. Sequences were obtained from PBMCs. The receptor source for this set is a girl aged 2 to 10 in good health and CMV-seronegative.

J is TRBJ1-1 and V is TRBV6-1; D gene ambiguous. This CDR3 region has 11 residues. Germline V gives CDR1 MNHNS, CDR2 SASEGT. V was pared by 6 bases and J by 3 bases, with 5 bases between. The CDR3 sequence: CASRGYTEAFF. DNA of the CDR3: TGTGCCAGCAGGGGCTACACTGAAGCTTTCTTT.

The rearrangement uses TRBV6-5 and TRBJ1-5; 8 nucleotides match TRBD1. The CDR3 has 14 residues. The germline V gene has CDR1 MNHEY and CDR2 SVGAGI. The V and J ends lost 7 bases and 9 bases, in that order; junction bases with no gene match: 11. The CDR3 loop is CASTLSPTGGPQHF. The CDR3 DNA follows: TGTGCCAGCACCCTAAGCCCAACAGGGGGGCCCCAGCATTTT.

V and J are TRBV11-2 and TRBJ2-5, with D tentatively TRBD2 (5 bases). Germline V lookup: CDR1 SGHAT, CDR2 FQNNGV. V was clipped by 2 bases and J by 4 bases, with 14 bases between them. This CDR3 has 15 residues. The CDR3 loop reads CASSLIGSDRETQYF. CDR3 coding DNA: TGTGCCAGCAGCTTAATTGGGAGTGATAGAGAGACCCAGTACTTC.

This clone was counted between two and nine times. This chain links TRBV2 with TRBJ2-7; 11 bases agree with TRBD2. Losses at the gene ends were 8 bases for V and 4 bases for J; bases not matched to a gene: 13. Germline lookup yields CDR1 SNHLY and CDR2 FYNNEI. There are 16 residues in the CDR3. The CDR3 DNA reads as TGTGCCAGCTGCACTAGCGGGGGAGCACGAAGATACGAGCAGTACTTC. Its protein product is CASCTSGGARRYEQYF.

The CDR3 DNA sequence: TGTGCCAGCAGAAAGACAGGGGTGGAAGAGCAGTACTTC. It encodes CASRKTGVEEQYF. The chain combines TRBV27 with TRBJ2-7, with 8 positions matching TRBD1. The CDR3 runs 13 residues. Trimming took 6 bases from V and 7 from J; bases not matched to a gene: 8. Germline CDR1 and CDR2: MNHEY and SMNVEV (reference sequence).

The chain is built from TRBV27 and TRBJ1-1, with TRBD1 identical over 7 bases. Germline V gene data show CDR1 as MNHEY and CDR2 as SMNVEV (reference sequence). The V segment lost 2 bases and the J segment 0 bases; nucleotides outside the gene matches: 9. The CDR3 contains 17 residues. The CDR3 protein is CASSLKQGFTMNTEAFF. The CDR3 bases are TGTGCCAGCAGTTTAAAACAGGGGTTCACCATGAACACTGAAGCTTTCTTT.

The chain couples TRBV27 to TRBJ1-5; D uncertain. The CDR3 extends over 16 amino acids. Per germline, CDR1 MNHEY and CDR2 SMNVEV (reference sequence). V was clipped by 2 bases and J by 6 bases, with 17 bases between them. The CDR3 here is CASSLAPEGGGQPQHF. CDR3 coding DNA: TGTGCCAGCAGTTTAGCCCCGGAAGGAGGAGGTCAGCCCCAGCATTTT.

This clone has a handful of counts. The chain employs TRBV18 and TRBJ1-1; 7 nucleotides agree with TRBD1. After removal of 5 bases from V and 2 bases from J, the junction contained 5 bases not matched to a gene. CDR3 length: 14 residues. Germline CDR1 reads KGHSH; CDR2 reads LQKENI. In DNA form, the CDR3 reads TGTGCCAGCTCATCAGGGGGGTCAAACACTGAAGCTTTCTTT. This translates into CASSSGGSNTEAFF.

The chain has TRBV10-2 and TRBJ1-6; the D is unclear. V was pared by 3 bases and J by 7 bases, with 7 bases between. The CDR3 consists of 13 residues. Germline V gives CDR1 WSHSY, CDR2 SAAADI. The CDR3 sequence: CASSDHGNSPLHF. The CDR3 DNA sequence: TGCGCCAGCAGTGACCACGGGAATTCACCCCTCCACTTT.

J is TRBJ1-4 and V is TRBV4-2, with D maybe TRBD1 (5 bases). CDR3 length equals 15 residues. CDR1 and CDR2 (germline): LGHNA, YNFKEQ. The V gene lost 1 base and the J gene lost 16 bases, with 22 bases spanning the gap. CDR3 protein: CASSQVSKGRRATFF. The CDR3 DNA sequence: TGTGCCAGCAGCCAAGTATCAAAGGGACGGAGGGCCACGTTTTTT.

This rearrangement joins TRBV7-8 to TRBJ2-3, with D unclear. The CDR3 is made up of 14 amino acids. Per the germline V gene, CDR1 is SGHVS and CDR2 is FQNEAQ. V was clipped by 5 bases and J by 2 bases, with 11 bases between them. CDR3 in DNA: TGTGCCAGCAGCCCTCGGGTCACCACAGATACGCAGTATTTT. This codes for CASSPRVTTDTQYF. Full variable domain (missing parts from reference TRBV7-8 and TRBJ2-3): GAGVSQSPRYKVAKRGQDVALRCDPISGHVSLFWYQQALGQGPEFLTYFQNEAQLDKSGLPSDRFFAERPEGSVSTLKIQRTQQEDSAVYLCASSPRVTTDTQYFGPGTRLTVL.

The V call is TRBV5-1, the J call TRBJ2-1; 11 nucleotides match TRBD1. V lost 3 bases, J lost 8 bases, and 4 bases stayed unmatched. Germline CDR1 reads SGHRS; CDR2 reads YFSETQ. The CDR3 consists of 14 residues. CDR3 in DNA: TGCGCCAGCAGCTGGGGACAGGGGGGCGATGAGCAGTTCTTC. The encoded protein is CASSWGQGGDEQFF.

The chain carries TRBV29-1 and TRBJ1-1, with TRBD1 matching over 7 bases. This CDR3 spans 14 amino acids. With 8 bases clipped from V and 2 bases from J, the junction kept 11 bases outside the gene matches. Germline-derived CDR1 and CDR2 are SQVTM and ANQGSEA. The CDR3 sequence: CSPDSGQTNTEAFF. The CDR3 coding sequence is TGCAGCCCCGACTCGGGACAGACAAACACTGAAGCTTTCTTT. The full variable domain, its missing parts supplied by reference TRBV29-1 and TRBJ1-1, is SAVISQKPSRDICQRGTSLTIQCQVDSQVTMMFWYRQQPGQSLTLIATANQGSEATYESGFVIDKFPISRPNLTFSTLTVSNMSPEDSSIYLCSPDSGQTNTEAFFGQGTRLTVV.

The rearrangement joins TRBV10-3 to TRBJ2-3, with no clear D. Trimming took 1 base from V and 2 from J, leaving 19 bases between them. CDR3 size: 18 residues. From germline, CDR1 is ENHRY and CDR2 SYGVKD. CDR3 region: CAISEWLGGDDITDTQYF. For the CDR3, the DNA is TGTGCCATCAGTGAGTGGCTGGGTGGCGACGACATCACAGATACGCAGTATTTT.

The chain carries TRBV5-1 and TRBJ2-3; no clear D. Germline CDR1 SGHRS, CDR2 YFSETQ. This CDR3 has 15 amino acids. Trimming stripped 0 bases from V and 6 bases from J, with 14 bases between. The CDR3 DNA reads as TGCGCCAGCAGCTTGGCCTTGGCACCGAGGGATACGCAGTATTTT. It specifies CASSLALAPRDTQYF.

The V and J genes are TRBV7-2 and TRBJ2-7; 7 bases are shared with TRBD1. J was trimmed by 2 bases and V by 4 bases; bases with no gene match: 8. This CDR3 spans 15 amino acids. Germline V CDR1 and CDR2: SGHTA, FQGNSA. For the CDR3, the DNA is TGTGCCAGCAGCTCCCGACAGGGTAGAACCTACGAGCAGTACTTC. It codes for CASSSRQGRTYEQYF.

A single count supports this clone. The chain carries TRBV10-3 and TRBJ2-2; 10 bases match TRBD2. The CDR3 is 15 amino acids. The germline V gene has CDR1 ENHRY and CDR2 SYGVKD. Germline trimming cut 8 bases from V and 2 bases from J; bases unmatched to any gene: 5. The CDR3 loop reads CAILSSGGNTGELFF. The CDR3 nucleotides read TGTGCCATCCTCTCTAGCGGGGGTAACACCGGGGAGCTGTTTTTT.

This clone came up a few times. CDR3 protein: CAWSDRSGYEQYF. The CDR3 nucleotides are TGTGCCTGGAGTGACCGATCAGGGTACGAGCAGTACTTC. The chain links TRBV30 to TRBJ2-7; weak D call: TRBD1 (5 bases). Germline V gene sequence: CDR1 GTSNPN, CDR2 SVGIG (reference sequence). This CDR3 has 13 residues. The V and J ends lost 1 base and 4 bases respectively, with 11 bases between them.

This chain joins TRBV28 and TRBJ1-1; the D is unclear. CDR3 length: 13 amino acids. CDR1 and CDR2 from the germline V gene are MDHEN and SYDVKM. V gave up 8 bases and J gave up 0 bases, with 10 bases separating them. The CDR3 nucleotides are TGTGCCAGCGGCCGAGGTCTGAACACTGAAGCTTTCTTT. It is translated as CASGRGLNTEAFF.

J is TRBJ1-6 and V is TRBV11-2, with D uncertain. The length of the CDR3 is 15 residues. Germline V gene sequence: CDR1 SGHAT, CDR2 FQNNGV. The ends were cut back, 4 bases at V and 9 bases at J, with 16 bases in the middle. CDR3 sequence reads: CASSSGGPARSPLHF. The CDR3 DNA sequence: TGTGCCAGCAGCTCCGGAGGGCCGGCTCGTTCACCCCTCCACTTT.

The V gene is TRBV29-1, the J gene TRBJ1-1; D is perhaps TRBD1 (5 bases). With 6 bases removed from V and 3 bases from J, the gap between germline ends came to 14 bases. CDR1 and CDR2 from the germline V gene are SQVTM and ANQGSEA. The CDR3 consists of 13 residues. In DNA form, the CDR3 reads TGCAGCGTACAATCGGGGGGGTACACTGAAGCTTTCTTT. Translating gives CSVQSGGYTEAFF. Drawing the rest from reference TRBV29-1 and TRBJ1-1, the complete variable domain is SAVISQKPSRDICQRGTSLTIQCQVDSQVTMMFWYRQQPGQSLTLIATANQGSEATYESGFVIDKFPISRPNLTFSTLTVSNMSPEDSSIYLCSVQSGGYTEAFFGQGTRLTVV.

The chain links TRBV6-5 to TRBJ2-7; 7 bases align to TRBD1. The CDR3 covers 13 residues. From germline, CDR1 is MNHEY and CDR2 SVGAGI. Trimming at V came to 6 bases and at J to 5 bases, leaving 7 bases not matched to a gene. The CDR3: CASRKTGSNEQYF. CDR3 nucleotide sequence: TGTGCCAGCAGGAAGACAGGGTCCAACGAGCAGTACTTC.

The V gene is TRBV5-6, the J gene TRBJ2-1; 10 bases are a match to TRBD2. The CDR3 length is 16 residues. Germline V gene lookup returns CDR1 SGHDT and CDR2 YYEEEE. Trimming cost V 4 bases and J 3 bases; bases outside gene matches: 7. CDR3 in amino acids: CASSGPRLAGYNEQFF. In DNA form, the CDR3 reads TGTGCCAGCAGCGGGCCCAGACTAGCGGGCTACAATGAGCAGTTCTTC.